The rows below give T cell receptor beta chains drawn from one sample of a study of blood T cell repertoires in COVID-19. Profiled with immunoSEQ multiplex PCR; TCRdb holds only in-frame clones, not every one. This sample yields 250,000 or so clones, of which 80% to 90% are seen a single time; 3.5% to 5.5% belongs to the top ten. Sequencing used peripheral blood. The origin of the receptors is a woman aged 35 to 49 who had recovered from COVID-19. CDR3s include the opening cysteine and the closing phenylalanine or tryptophan. Each record gives: J gene, CDR3 length, D gene, clone size, V gene, CDR3 protein, CDR3 DNA. The D gene is left open where the match is weak. Clone size is stated in some rows and not others, as once, few, many or a class when expanded.

TRBJ1-2,15,NA,NA,TRBV4-1,CASSQVGAPNYGYTF,TGCGCCAGCAGCCAAGTGGGGGCCCCTAACTATGGCTACACCTTC
TRBJ2-3,15,TRBD1,NA,TRBV2,CASSTGGGGTDTQYF,TGTGCCAGCAGCACAGGGGGCGGCGGCACAGATACGCAGTATTTT
TRBJ1-6,13,NA,once,TRBV30,CAWGDNYNSPLHF,TGTGCCTGGGGGGACAACTATAATTCACCCCTCCACTTT
TRBJ2-5,16,TRBD2,NA,TRBV2,CASRPPGLAGRETQYF,TGTGCCAGCAGGCCCCCGGGACTAGCGGGACGGGAGACCCAGTACTTC
TRBJ1-1,13,NA,NA,TRBV12-3/TRBV12-4,CADEEQMNTEAFF,TGTGCCGACGAGGAGCAAATGAACACTGAAGCTTTCTTT
TRBJ2-1,15,NA,NA,TRBV24-1,CATSDPRVVYNEQFF,TGTGCCACCAGTGACCCTCGGGTCGTCTACAATGAGCAGTTCTTC
TRBJ2-3,14,NA,NA,TRBV6-5,CASSQGGPQDTQYF,TGTGCCTCCTCCCAGGGGGGTCCCCAAGATACGCAGTATTTT
TRBJ2-7,13,TRBD2,NA,TRBV5-6,CASSLIGGIEQYF,TGTGCCAGCAGCTTGATCGGGGGGATCGAGCAGTACTTC
TRBJ2-2,19,TRBD2,NA,TRBV10-3,CAISESAAGGPSDTGELFF,TGTGCCATCAGTGAGTCGGCAGCGGGGGGCCCATCCGACACCGGGGAGCTGTTTTTT
TRBJ1-5,11,NA,few,TRBV6-2/TRBV6-3,CASSYRQGFYF,TGTGCCAGCAGTTACAGGCAGGGTTTTTATTTT
TRBJ2-6,15,TRBD2,NA,TRBV7-9,CASSRLAGGANVLTF,TGTGCCAGCAGCCGCCTAGCGGGTGGGGCCAACGTCCTGACTTTC
TRBJ2-1,13,TRBD2,NA,TRBV28,CASSDGTRNEQFF,TGTGCCAGCAGTGACGGGACTAGGAATGAGCAGTTCTTC
TRBJ1-5,13,TRBD1,NA,TRBV10-3,CATTGDSNQPQHF,TGTGCCACCACAGGGGATAGCAATCAGCCCCAGCATTTT
TRBJ1-1,13,NA,NA,TRBV10-3,CAISEEGGAEAFF,TGTGCCATCAGTGAGGAGGGCGGCGCTGAAGCTTTCTTT
TRBJ1-2,14,NA,few,TRBV6-5,CASSQGPGGYGYTF,TGTGCCAGCAGTCAGGGCCCGGGGGGCTATGGCTACACCTTC
TRBJ2-1,15,NA,NA,TRBV6-5,CASSPAGTSYNEQFF,TGTGCCAGCTCCCCGGCGGGGACCTCCTACAATGAGCAGTTCTTC
TRBJ2-3,12,NA,once,TRBV2,CASSDPTDTQYF,TGTGCCAGCAGTGATCCGACAGATACGCAGTATTTT
TRBJ2-6,15,NA,NA,TRBV27,CASSLGQSGANVLTF,TGTGCCAGCAGTTTAGGACAGTCTGGGGCCAACGTCCTGACTTTC
TRBJ2-1,13,NA,NA,TRBV7-2,CASSPGDRGEQFF,TGTGCCAGCAGCCCCGGCGATCGCGGTGAGCAGTTCTTC
TRBJ2-5,15,TRBD2,NA,TRBV6-5,CASSLTSGGAETQYF,TGTGCCAGCAGTTTGACTAGCGGGGGAGCGGAGACCCAGTACTTC
TRBJ2-3,16,NA,NA,TRBV6-1,CASSEALRSATDTQYF,TGTGCCAGCAGTGAAGCCTTGAGGTCAGCCACAGATACGCAGTATTTT
TRBJ2-7,13,TRBD2,NA,TRBV5-4,CASSFSGGYEQYF,TGTGCCAGCAGCTTTAGCGGGGGCTACGAGCAGTACTTC
TRBJ2-7,15,NA,few,TRBV2,CASSGSGGPAAEQYF,TGTGCCAGCAGTGGGTCGGGGGGCCCCGCAGCCGAGCAGTACTTC
TRBJ2-5,16,TRBD2,NA,TRBV5-6,CASSLVGLAGRETQYF,TGTGCCAGCAGCTTGGTAGGACTAGCGGGTCGTGAGACCCAGTACTTC
TRBJ2-7,13,TRBD1,once,TRBV2,CASDGDRDYEQYF,TGTGCCAGTGATGGGGACAGGGACTACGAGCAGTACTTC
TRBJ2-1,15,TRBD1,once,TRBV19,CASSNRDREYNEQFF,TGTGCCAGTAGTAACCGGGACAGGGAATACAATGAGCAGTTCTTC
TRBJ1-2,16,NA,once,TRBV20-1,CSASTVEGGTNYGYTF,TGCAGTGCTAGTACGGTGGAAGGGGGAACAAACTATGGCTACACCTTC
TRBJ2-3,16,NA,NA,TRBV5-1,CASSEVVGGGTDTQYF,TGCGCCAGCAGCGAAGTAGTAGGCGGGGGCACAGATACGCAGTATTTT
TRBJ1-1,14,NA,NA,TRBV7-9,CASSFGELFTEAFF,TGTGCCAGCAGCTTCGGGGAATTGTTCACTGAAGCTTTCTTT
TRBJ1-2,15,TRBD1,NA,TRBV5-6,CASSWMDRGWEGYTF,TGTGCCAGCAGCTGGATGGACAGGGGATGGGAGGGCTACACCTTC
TRBJ2-1,15,NA,NA,TRBV5-4,CASSPDSHSYNEQFF,TGTGCCAGCAGCCCGGACTCACACTCCTACAATGAGCAGTTCTTC
TRBJ1-1,14,TRBD1,once,TRBV5-1,CASSPRTGGTEAFF,TGCGCCAGCAGCCCCAGGACAGGGGGGACTGAAGCTTTCTTT
TRBJ1-2,14,NA,few,TRBV18,CASSRPSSGYGYTF,TGTGCCAGCTCACGCCCATCCTCGGGGTATGGCTACACCTTC
TRBJ1-2,16,NA,NA,TRBV4-1,CASSPDSSRSNYGYTF,TGCGCCAGCAGCCCGGACAGTAGCAGATCTAACTATGGCTACACCTTC
TRBJ2-1,15,TRBD1,NA,TRBV24-1,CATSDGTAWVNEQFF,TGTGCCACCAGTGACGGGACAGCCTGGGTTAATGAGCAGTTCTTC
TRBJ2-4,17,NA,once,TRBV18,CASSPPSGGLAKNIQYF,TGTGCCAGCTCACCACCATCAGGGGGACTAGCCAAAAACATTCAGTACTTC